This passage covers 20 T cell receptor beta chains from one sample sequenced in a study of blood T cell repertoires in COVID-19. Generated by immunoSEQ multiplex PCR, the TCRdb table keeps only in-frame clones and is missing some. The sample lists fewer than 250,000 clones, 80% to 90% occurring once. Sequencing was done on a sample of PBMCs or T cells enriched from blood (not recorded which). The receptor source for this set is a woman aged 35 to 49 who had been exposed to COVID-19.

CDR3 DNA sequence: TGTGCCAACTTGGAAAGGGGTTCCGGAACTGAAGCTTTCTTT. It translates to CANLERGSGTEAFF. The chain combines TRBV2 with TRBJ1-1, with D perhaps matching TRBD1 (5 bases). This CDR3 is 14 amino acids long. The V end lost 10 bases, the J end lost 5 bases, and 20 bases lay between the germline ends. Germline V gene data show CDR1 as SNHLY and CDR2 as FYNNEI.

This chain links TRBV4-1 with TRBJ1-5, with D possibly TRBD1 on 5 matching bases. Per the germline V gene, CDR1 is MGHRA and CDR2 is YSYEKL. Trimming took off 0 bases at V and 6 bases at J, with 9 bases between the two ends. This CDR3 has 14 amino acids. The CDR3 sequence: CASSQDSGAQPQHF. The CDR3 nucleotides read TGCGCCAGCAGCCAAGATTCTGGGGCTCAGCCCCAGCATTTT.

The V and J genes are TRBV5-6 and TRBJ1-3, with 8 positions matching TRBD1. V dropped 6 bases and J dropped 0; count of bases not matched to a gene: 5. The CDR3 is 15 amino acids. Germline CDR1 SGHDT, CDR2 YYEEEE. CDR3 amino acids: CASKKTGGSGNTIYF. The CDR3 DNA follows: TGTGCCAGCAAAAAAACAGGGGGCTCTGGAAACACCATATATTTT.

CDR3 protein: CASSYREGDQPQHF. CDR3 DNA: TGTGCCAGCTCATACAGGGAAGGGGATCAGCCCCAGCATTTT. V usage is TRBV18 and J usage is TRBJ1-5, with a weak D call TRBD1 (6 bases). Trimming removed 5 bases at V and 5 bases at J, with 13 bases between. This CDR3 comprises 14 residues. The germline CDR1 and CDR2 sequences are KGHSH and LQKENI.

The chain links TRBV18 to TRBJ1-4, with D perhaps TRBD1 (6 bases). V lost 6 bases, J lost 6 bases, and 20 bases lay in between. Germline loops: CDR1 KGHSH, CDR2 LQKENI. This CDR3 spans 16 amino acids. The CDR3 reads CASSQSAGGRDEKLFF. DNA for the CDR3: TGTGCCAGCTCTCAAAGTGCGGGGGGGCGAGATGAAAAACTGTTTTTT.

The chain couples TRBV11-2 to TRBJ1-5; 9 bases agree with TRBD1. The CDR3 runs 16 residues. J was trimmed by 2 bases and V by 5 bases; bases with no gene match: 7. CDR1 and CDR2 (germline): SGHAT, FQNNGV. The CDR3 DNA reads TGTGCCAGCAGCGAGGGGGACAGGGTCGGCAATCAGCCCCAGCATTTT. This gives the protein CASSEGDRVGNQPQHF.

This clone was seen a single time. The V call is TRBV3-1 (or the pseudogene TRBV3-2), the J call TRBJ2-5, with 11 bases matching TRBD2. Germline CDR1 and CDR2: LGHDT and YNNKEL (reference sequence). This CDR3 is 14 amino acids long. V gave up 8 bases and J gave up 1 base; unmatched junction bases: 3. The CDR3 DNA follows: TGTGCCAGCTCTACTAGCGGGAGCCAAGAGACCCAGTACTTC. It is translated as CASSTSGSQETQYF.

The chain joins TRBV7-2 to TRBJ1-3; the D is unclear. V gave up 3 bases and J gave up 0 bases, with 6 bases separating them. The CDR3 totals 14 residues. Germline values: CDR1 SGHTA, CDR2 FQGNSA. The CDR3 spells CASSLGTSGNTIYF. For the CDR3, the DNA is TGTGCCAGCAGCTTGGGCACCTCTGGAAACACCATATATTTT.

V and J are TRBV29-1 and TRBJ2-3, with 11 bases matching TRBD2. In germline, CDR1 is SQVTM, CDR2 ANQGSEA. This CDR3 has 15 amino acids. The V segment lost 6 bases and the J segment 2 bases; nucleotides outside the gene matches: 7. CDR3 nucleotides: TGCAGCGTACCGCTAGCGGGGGGTTTCACAGATACGCAGTATTTT. Amino acids: CSVPLAGGFTDTQYF.

The chain employs TRBV6-5 and TRBJ1-6; weak D call: TRBD1 (5 bases). This CDR3 region has 11 residues. Germline V gene lookup returns CDR1 MNHEY and CDR2 SVGAGI. V lost 6 bases to trimming and J lost 14 bases, with 11 bases between them. CDR3 sequence reads: CASRSGHSLHF. The DNA for the CDR3 is TGTGCCAGCAGGTCAGGGCATTCCCTCCACTTT.

This clone has more than one count but fewer than ten. V and J are TRBV5-6 and TRBJ1-5, with D hard to call. Trimming took off 5 bases at V and 5 bases at J, with 14 bases between the two ends. Germline-derived CDR1 and CDR2 are SGHDT and YYEEEE. The CDR3 has 14 amino acids. In DNA, the CDR3 is TGTGCCAGCAGTTTTAATCACGGTTATCAGCCCCAGCATTTT. Translating gives CASSFNHGYQPQHF.

The CDR3 DNA reads TGTGCCAGCTCGCCCTCTGGAGGGGACGACGATACGCAGTATTTT. Protein product: CASSPSGGDDDTQYF. The chain recombines TRBV18 with TRBJ2-3, with D perhaps matching TRBD2 (6 bases). With 6 bases removed from V and 6 bases from J, the gap between germline ends came to 19 bases. The CDR3 consists of 15 residues. The germline gives CDR1 KGHSH, CDR2 LQKENI.

This chain connects TRBV3-1 (or the pseudogene TRBV3-2) to TRBJ2-1; tentative D call: TRBD2 (6 bases). Deletions cut 4 bases from V and 4 bases from J, with 20 bases between. This CDR3 is built from 17 residues. Germline V gives CDR1 LGHDT, CDR2 YNNKEL (reference sequence). CDR3 sequence: CASSLIRGGGKYNEQFF. CDR3 bases: TGTGCCAGCAGCCTCATAAGGGGTGGGGGGAAATACAATGAGCAGTTCTTC.

This clone was observed once. The CDR3 bases are TGTGCCAGCTTACAGGGGACGGGTCAGCCCCAGCATTTT. As protein: CASLQGTGQPQHF. The chain links TRBV12-3 or TRBV12-4 to TRBJ1-5; 7 bases match TRBD1. This CDR3 spans 13 amino acids. V was clipped by 8 bases and J by 6 bases; unmatched bases: 7.

The chain is built from TRBV6-5 and TRBJ2-7, with TRBD1 identical over 9 bases. Germline values: CDR1 MNHEY, CDR2 SVGAGI. With V trimmed by 3 bases and J by 6 bases, 9 bases remained unmatched. The CDR3 is made up of 15 amino acids. Written as DNA, the CDR3 is TGTGCCAGCAGTTATGGGGGACAGGGCCTCGGCGAGCAGTACTTC. It codes for CASSYGGQGLGEQYF.

The chain combines TRBV7-8 with TRBJ2-3; no definite D call. CDR1 and CDR2 (germline): SGHVS, FQNEAQ. The CDR3 loop spans 14 amino acids. V was cut by 4 bases and J by 0 bases, with 8 bases left in between. The CDR3 reads CASSSLTSTDTQYF. CDR3 bases: TGTGCCAGCAGCTCCCTTACTAGCACAGATACGCAGTATTTT.

This chain joins TRBV5-1 and TRBJ2-3; 13 bases match TRBD2. V shed 2 bases, J shed 6 bases, and the junction held 3 bases outside the gene matches. Germline-derived CDR1 and CDR2 are SGHRS and YFSETQ. The CDR3 contains 15 residues. The CDR3 is CASSFGTSGVDTQYF. The DNA for the CDR3 is TGCGCCAGCAGCTTCGGGACTAGCGGGGTTGATACGCAGTATTTT.

This chain uses TRBV7-2 with TRBJ1-1; D is possibly TRBD1 (6 bases). Between the trimmed V and J ends, which lost 5 bases and 6 bases, there was a span of 16 bases. The CDR3 consists of 14 residues. CDR1 is SGHTA and CDR2 is FQGNSA in the germline V gene. CDR3 nucleotide sequence: TGTGCCAGCAGCACCGCGGGGGCAAGCGCTGAAGCTTTCTTT. Its protein is CASSTAGASAEAFF.

The chain couples TRBV12-5 to TRBJ2-7; D call uncertain. Deletions cut 3 bases from V and 6 bases from J, with 6 bases between. The CDR3 is 11 residues long. Germline V gene data show CDR1 as LGHNT and CDR2 as FRNRAP. The CDR3 sequence is CASGLASEQYF. Written as DNA, the CDR3 is TGTGCTAGTGGTTTAGCCTCCGAGCAGTACTTC.

The chain links TRBV4-1 to TRBJ1-3, with D tentatively TRBD1 (5 bases). The CDR3 is 16 amino acids. Germline V gives CDR1 MGHRA, CDR2 YSYEKL. Trimming removed 7 bases from V and 0 bases from J, with 16 bases in between. CDR3 DNA sequence: TGCGCCAGCACCTTAAGGGCAGGGTACTCTGGAAACACCATATATTTT. Translated, it gives CASTLRAGYSGNTIYF.